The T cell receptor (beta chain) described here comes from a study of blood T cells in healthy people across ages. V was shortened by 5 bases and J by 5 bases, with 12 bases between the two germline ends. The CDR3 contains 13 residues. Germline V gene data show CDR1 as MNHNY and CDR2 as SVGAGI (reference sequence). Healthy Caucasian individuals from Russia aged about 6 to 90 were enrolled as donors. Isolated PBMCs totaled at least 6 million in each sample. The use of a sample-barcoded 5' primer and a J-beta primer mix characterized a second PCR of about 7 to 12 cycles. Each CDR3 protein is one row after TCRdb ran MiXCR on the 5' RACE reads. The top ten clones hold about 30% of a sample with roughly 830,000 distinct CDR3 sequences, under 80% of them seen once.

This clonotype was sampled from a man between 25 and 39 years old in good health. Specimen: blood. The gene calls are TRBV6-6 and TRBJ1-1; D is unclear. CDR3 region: CASSHGVTTEAFF. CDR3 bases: TGTGCCAGCAGTCATGGGGTAACGACTGAAGCTTTCTTT.